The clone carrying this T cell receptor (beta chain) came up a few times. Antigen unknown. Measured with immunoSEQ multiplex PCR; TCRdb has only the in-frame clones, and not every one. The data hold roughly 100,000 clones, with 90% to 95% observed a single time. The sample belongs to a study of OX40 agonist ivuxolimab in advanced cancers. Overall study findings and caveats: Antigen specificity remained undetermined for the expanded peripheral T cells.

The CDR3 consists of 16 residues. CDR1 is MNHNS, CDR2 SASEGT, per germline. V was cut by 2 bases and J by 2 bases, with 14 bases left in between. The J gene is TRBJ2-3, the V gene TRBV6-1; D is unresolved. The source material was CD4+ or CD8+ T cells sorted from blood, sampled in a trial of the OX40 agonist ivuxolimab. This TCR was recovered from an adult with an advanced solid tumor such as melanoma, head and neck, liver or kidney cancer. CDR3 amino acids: CASSERFSPFTDTQYF. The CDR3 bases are TGTGCCAGCAGTGAAAGGTTTAGCCCCTTCACAGATACGCAGTATTTT.